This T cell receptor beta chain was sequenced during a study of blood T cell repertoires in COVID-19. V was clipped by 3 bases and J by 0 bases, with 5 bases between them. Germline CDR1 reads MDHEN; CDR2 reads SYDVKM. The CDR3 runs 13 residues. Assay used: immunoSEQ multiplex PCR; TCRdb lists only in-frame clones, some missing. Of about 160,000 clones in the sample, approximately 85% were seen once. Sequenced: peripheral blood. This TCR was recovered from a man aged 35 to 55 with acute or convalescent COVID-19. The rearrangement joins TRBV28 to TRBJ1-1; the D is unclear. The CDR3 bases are TGTGCCAGCAGTTTCCTAGTGAACACTGAAGCTTTCTTT. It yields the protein CASSFLVNTEAFF.